A selection of T cell receptor beta chains follows, all from one sample in a study of T-cell reconstitution after alpha-beta-depleted transplantation in children. TCRdb fed the PCR reads into MiXCR, producing one record per CDR3 protein. The sample lists 640,000 or so distinct CDR3 sequences; around 16% were seen once. The sequencing used PBMCs from the stem cell graft donor, collected from the stem cell graft. These receptors came from a human donor who donated a stem cell graft to a child with acute myeloid leukemia. The CDR3 runs from the conserved cysteine through the conserved F or W. Fields, in order: V gene, J gene, D gene, clone size, CDR3 length, CDR3 protein, CDR3 DNA. A D gene is named only where the DNA matches it firmly. Only some rows state a clone size, as once, few, many or a class for expanded clones.

TRBV7-2	TRBJ2-7	.	.	16	CASSLESAGHSYEQYF	TGTGCCAGCAGCTTAGAGTCGGCAGGTCACTCCTACGAGCAGTACTTC
TRBV24-1	TRBJ2-1	.	.	13	CATSVSSYNEQFF	TGTGCCACCAGCGTAAGCTCCTACAATGAGCAGTTCTTC
TRBV20-1	TRBJ2-7	.	many	12	CSARDQLYEQYF	TGCAGTGCTAGAGACCAACTCTACGAGCAGTACTTC
TRBV20-1	TRBJ1-6	TRBD1	many	14	CSARRPQGDSPLHF	TGCAGTGCTAGGAGACCCCAGGGGGATTCACCCCTCCACTTT
TRBV5-6	TRBJ2-2	.	few	14	CASCGLLNTGELFF	TGTGCCAGCTGCGGGCTGCTGAACACCGGGGAGCTGTTTTTT
TRBV5-1	TRBJ1-1	TRBD1	.	15	CASNPAAGGLTEAFF	TGCGCCAGCAACCCGGCGGCAGGGGGCTTGACTGAAGCTTTCTTT
TRBV25-1	TRBJ1-4	.	.	11	CASRTEEKLFF	TGTGCCAGCAGAACCGAAGAAAAACTGTTTTTT
TRBV7-7	TRBJ2-5	.	.	15	CASSLVPGPRETQYF	TGTGCCAGCAGCTTAGTCCCGGGGCCCCGGGAGACCCAGTACTTC
TRBV13	TRBJ1-1	.	.	14	CASSQDPKNTEAFF	TGTGCCAGCAGCCAGGACCCAAAGAACACTGAAGCTTTCTTT
TRBV29-1	TRBJ1-5	.	many	13	CSVQLGADQPQHF	TGCAGCGTTCAATTGGGGGCGGATCAGCCCCAGCATTTT
TRBV7-2	TRBJ2-1	TRBD2	many	16	CASSFWSGGGDNEQFF	TGTGCCAGCAGCTTCTGGAGCGGGGGGGGAGACAATGAGCAGTTCTTC
TRBV6-1	TRBJ1-6	.	few	14	CASSRPGLDSPLHF	TGTGCCAGCAGTCGCCCGGGGCTGGATTCACCCCTCCACTTT
TRBV20-1	TRBJ1-3	.	once	15	CSARGLGGGPGTIYF	TGCAGTGCTAGAGGCCTGGGAGGGGGTCCTGGCACCATATATTTT
TRBV30	TRBJ1-1	.	many	15	CAWSRDGWQVKEAFF	TGTGCCTGGAGTCGGGACGGGTGGCAGGTTAAAGAAGCTTTCTTT
TRBV20-1	TRBJ2-1	.	few	13	CSARDPPYNEQFF	TGCAGTGCTCGGGACCCACCCTACAATGAGCAGTTCTTC
TRBV7-2	TRBJ1-1	.	few	13	CASSRWQGTEAFF	TGTGCCAGCAGCCGGTGGCAGGGAACTGAAGCTTTCTTT
TRBV20-1	TRBJ1-3	TRBD1	many	15	CSANGDRPGGNTIYF	TGCAGTGCTAACGGGGACAGGCCGGGTGGAAACACCATATATTTT
TRBV21-1	TRBJ2-3	.	.	15	CASSKDDRVTDTQYF	TGTGCCAGCAGCAAAGACGACAGGGTAACAGATACGCAGTATTTT
TRBV7-2	TRBJ1-1	.	few	15	CASSLATQGNTEAFF	TGTGCCAGCAGCTTAGCGACGCAGGGGAACACTGAAGCTTTCTTT
TRBV29-1	TRBJ2-1	.	many	15	CSVEGKGGWYNEQFF	TGCAGCGTTGAAGGAAAGGGGGGTTGGTACAATGAGCAGTTCTTC
TRBV7-2	TRBJ1-5	.	many	15	CASSLAGATGQPQHF	TGTGCCAGCAGCTTAGCAGGGGCAACTGGTCAGCCCCAGCATTTT
TRBV30	TRBJ1-1	.	few	13	CAWSTGMGTEAFF	TGTGCCTGGAGTACAGGGATGGGCACTGAAGCTTTCTTT
TRBV27	TRBJ2-2	TRBD2	.	13	CASRGGGVRELFF	TGTGCCAGCAGGGGTGGGGGGGTCAGGGAGCTGTTTTTT
TRBV6-6	TRBJ2-7	.	.	12	CASSYSEGEQYF	TGTGCCAGCAGTTACTCAGAGGGAGAGCAGTACTTC
TRBV15	TRBJ2-1	TRBD2	.	16	CATSIVLAGGAGEQFF	TGTGCCACCAGCATCGTTCTAGCGGGGGGTGCGGGTGAGCAGTTCTTC
TRBV6-5	TRBJ2-7	TRBD1	.	15	CASRRLDRVPYEQYF	TGTGCCAGCAGACGCCTGGACAGGGTTCCCTACGAGCAGTACTTC
TRBV4-3	TRBJ1-5	.	.	16	CASSQDWQVSNQPQHF	TGCGCCAGCAGCCAAGACTGGCAGGTGAGCAATCAGCCCCAGCATTTT
TRBV6-5	TRBJ2-7	TRBD1	once	15	CASSYTGAGLYEQYF	TGTGCCAGCAGTTACACAGGGGCTGGGCTCTACGAGCAGTACTTC
TRBV5-1	TRBJ2-5	.	few	15	CASSLKTSVQETQYF	TGCGCCAGCAGCTTGAAAACGAGCGTACAAGAGACCCAGTACTTC
TRBV20-1	TRBJ1-1	.	many	12	CSVRQVGTDAFF	TGCAGTGTAAGACAGGTCGGGACTGACGCTTTCTTT
TRBV20-1	TRBJ2-3	.	many	11	CSVTGTDTQYF	TGCAGTGTTACAGGAACAGATACGCAGTATTTT
TRBV24-1	TRBJ2-1	TRBD2	.	18	CATSDPTGTSGGINEQFF	TGTGCCACCAGTGATCCTACCGGGACTAGCGGGGGAATCAATGAGCAGTTCTTC
TRBV7-2	TRBJ2-5	TRBD1	many	15	CASSSWGQPQETQYF	TGTGCCAGCAGCTCGTGGGGACAGCCCCAAGAGACCCAGTACTTC
TRBV11-1	TRBJ2-2	.	.	16	CALPRAPYANTGELFF	TGTGCCCTCCCAAGGGCCCCGTACGCGAACACCGGGGAGCTGTTTTTT
TRBV7-6	TRBJ2-1	TRBD1	.	16	CASSLISPRGWDEQFF	TGTGCCAGCAGCTTAATTAGTCCCAGGGGGTGGGATGAGCAGTTCTTC